This TCR beta chain was profiled in a study of human T cells and chemical hapten exposure. With 4 bases clipped from V and 8 bases from J, the junction kept 3 bases outside the gene matches. The V gene's germline CDR1 is MNHEY and CDR2 SVGEGT. The CDR3 runs 15 residues. As for time point: healthy volunteer bleed at 6 weeks. Total RNA was isolated from unfractionated whole blood. MiXCR, run by TCRdb on the RACE reads, gives a single entry per CDR3 protein. Of around 70,000 distinct CDR3 sequences detected, under 7.5% appear once; the ten largest clones hold 3.4%. The receptor was derived from a female donor in good health. Some clones in this sample may be carry-over from other donors' samples. Sequences were obtained from whole blood. This chain links TRBV6-2 or TRBV6-3 with TRBJ2-1; 15 bases align to TRBD2. This chain's CDR3 is CASSFGLAGGYEQFF. The CDR3 DNA sequence: TGTGCCAGCAGTTTTGGACTAGCGGGAGGGTATGAGCAGTTCTTC.